One and the same sample provided the 12 T cell receptor beta chains below, sequenced in a study of molecular identifiers for immune sequencing clone quantification. TCRdb analysed the PCR reads with MiXCR anew, one entry per CDR3 protein. The top ten clones hold 0.7% to 0.8% of a sample with some 94,000 distinct CDR3 sequences, roughly 25% of them seen once. Sequences were obtained from naive CD8+ T cells from blood, with Jurkat cell RNA spiked in. Noted subset: FACS-sorted CD8+CD4-CCR7+CD45RA+ naive T cells. Source of these receptors: a human donor in good health. Some libraries in this study had Jurkat cell RNA spiked in.

The chain joins TRBV20-1 to TRBJ2-7, with D unresolved. V shed 0 bases and J shed 3 bases, with 15 bases lying between them. The CDR3 length is 15 residues. The V gene's germline CDR1 is DFQATT and CDR2 SNEGSKA (reference sequence). This chain's CDR3 is CSARDINSPFYEQYF. In DNA form, the CDR3 reads TGCAGTGCTAGAGACATTAACAGTCCATTCTACGAGCAGTACTTC.

As concerns this clonotype: A much larger clone sits a single nucleotide away, making a read error possible. The chain is built from TRBV13 and TRBJ2-3, with 11 bases matching TRBD2. Germline V gives CDR1 PRHDT, CDR2 FYEKMQ (reference sequence). There are 15 residues in the CDR3. Trimming took 5 bases from V and 0 from J; bases not matched to a gene: 1. The CDR3: CASSPSGRSTDTQYF. CDR3 bases: TGTGCCAGCAGCCCTAGCGGGAGGAGCACAGATACGCAGTATTTT.

Many counts were recorded for this clonotype. The chain has TRBV29-1 and TRBJ2-7, with 9 bases matching TRBD1. Germline CDR1 reads SQVTM; CDR2 reads ANQGSEA. V gave up 1 base and J gave up 1 base; unmatched junction bases: 5. This CDR3 has 15 residues. CDR3 in amino acids: CSVEVPGTGSYEQYF. The CDR3 DNA reads TGCAGCGTTGAAGTCCCCGGGACAGGGTCCTACGAGCAGTACTTC.

Many counts were recorded for this clonotype. The chain employs TRBV5-4 and TRBJ2-3; D unresolved. Looked up from germline, CDR1 is SGHNT and CDR2 is YYREEE (reference sequence). The CDR3 extends over 13 amino acids. V gave up 1 base and J gave up 2 bases, with 5 bases separating them. CDR3: CASSLFDTDTQYF. In DNA form, the CDR3 reads TGTGCCAGCAGCTTGTTCGACACAGATACGCAGTATTTT.

The chain is built from TRBV30 and TRBJ2-1; no firm D call. The germline gives CDR1 GTSNPN, CDR2 SVGIG (reference sequence). The CDR3 is 14 residues long. Trimming left V 2 bases short and J 7 bases short, with 15 bases between. The CDR3 loop is CAWSTVDDQNEQFF. Written as DNA, the CDR3 is TGTGCCTGGAGTACAGTGGACGACCAGAATGAGCAGTTCTTC.

This clonotype was counted only a few times. The genes are TRBV30 and TRBJ1-5; D is undetermined. The CDR3 is 13 amino acids. V was clipped by 2 bases and J by 5 bases, with 10 bases between them. The germline V gene has CDR1 GTSNPN and CDR2 SVGIG (reference sequence). The CDR3 DNA sequence: TGTGCCTGGAGTACGGACCGAGATCAGCCCCAGCATTTT. This gives the protein CAWSTDRDQPQHF.

The chain carries TRBV19 and TRBJ2-1; 7 nucleotides line up with TRBD2. The CDR3 covers 15 residues. With V trimmed by 10 bases and J by 6 bases, 15 bases remained unmatched. The V gene's germline CDR1 is LNHDA and CDR2 SQIVND (reference sequence). In DNA form, the CDR3 reads TGTGCCACCAGCGTGGCCCGCCGGGGGGTCAATGAGCAGTTCTTC. As protein: CATSVARRGVNEQFF. The full variable domain, its missing parts supplied by reference TRBV19 and TRBJ2-1, is DGGITQSPKYLFRKEGQNVTLSCEQNLNHDAMYWYRQDPGQGLRLIYYSQIVNDFQKGDIAEGYSVSREKKESFPLTVTSAQKNPTAFYLCATSVARRGVNEQFFGPGTRLTVL.

In this sample, this clonotype turned up many times. CDR3 region: CAWGQGMNTEAFF. CDR3 DNA sequence: TGTGCCTGGGGACAGGGTATGAACACTGAAGCTTTCTTT. The rearrangement uses TRBV30 and TRBJ1-1; 8 nucleotides agree with TRBD1. The CDR3 totals 13 residues. Trimming took 5 bases from V and 0 from J; bases not matched to a gene: 2. From germline, CDR1 is GTSNPN and CDR2 SVGIG (reference sequence).

This clonotype was seen only a few times. CDR3 in amino acids: CASRGLKSTGELFF. The CDR3 DNA sequence: TGTGCCAGCAGGGGGTTGAAGAGCACCGGGGAGCTGTTTTTT. V usage is TRBV2 and J usage is TRBJ2-2; D gene uncertain. CDR3 size: 14 residues. V was trimmed by 6 bases and J by 4 bases, leaving 12 bases between them. Germline V lookup: CDR1 SNHLY, CDR2 FYNNEI.

This clonotype was recorded many times. The V gene is TRBV5-6, the J gene TRBJ2-7; the D gene could be TRBD1 or TRBD2 (5 bases each). The germline V gene has CDR1 SGHDT and CDR2 YYEEEE. V shed 2 bases and J shed 2 bases, with 11 bases lying between them. This CDR3 spans 14 amino acids. CDR3 in amino acids: CASSFGTRPYEQYF. CDR3 coding DNA: TGTGCCAGCAGCTTTGGGACGAGACCCTACGAGCAGTACTTC.

In its sample, this clonotype was seen many times. V is TRBV28 and J is TRBJ2-3, with 7 bases fitting TRBD2. Germline CDR1 MDHEN, CDR2 SYDVKM. The ends lost 6 bases at V and 5 bases at J; junction bases unmatched: 8. The CDR3 runs to 14 residues. The CDR3 loop reads CASRWAGAVDTQYF. CDR3 sequence (DNA): TGTGCCAGCAGGTGGGCGGGAGCTGTAGATACGCAGTATTTT.

Only one count was recorded for this clonotype. Being one base from a much bigger clone, this may be a read error. The rearrangement uses TRBV5-6 and TRBJ2-1; D unresolved. CDR3 length equals 15 residues. Germline CDR1 and CDR2: SGHDT and YYEEEE. Here the CDR3 DNA reads TGTGCCCGCAGCTTGGATCGGAGAGCCTACAATGAGCAGTTCTTC. Protein sequence: CARSLDRRAYNEQFF.